Listed below are T cell receptor beta chains from one sample, sequenced in a study of T cell changes during pregnancy in multiple sclerosis. The assay was immunoSEQ multiplex PCR, and TCRdb's table has in-frame clones only and misses some. This table has roughly 51,000 clones, roughly 94% appearing once. This specimen was CD8+ T cells from peripheral blood mononuclear cells, taken before pregnancy. Receptor source: a female donor with multiple sclerosis, enrolled in a pregnancy study. The CDR3 runs from the conserved cysteine through the conserved F or W. D genes are given only for firm matches. Some rows have no size entry. The others give once, few or many, or a class for an expanded clone.

TRBD1 | . | TRBJ2-2 | TRBV2 | CASSTRTGGYTGELFF | TGTGCCAGCAGTACACGGACAGGGGGCTACACCGGGGAGCTGTTTTTT
. | . | TRBJ1-2 | TRBV9 | CASRHQGVYTF | TGTGCCAGCAGGCATCAGGGTGTATACACCTTC
. | . | TRBJ1-3 | TRBV18 | CASSPGAGNTIYF | TGTGCCAGCTCACCGGGCGCTGGAAACACCATATATTTT
. | medium-sized | TRBJ1-1 | TRBV6-1 | CASSGGTNTEAFF | TGTGCCAGCAGTGGAGGCACGAACACTGAAGCTTTCTTT
. | . | TRBJ1-1 | TRBV27 | CASSPSGGGNTEAFF | TGTGCCAGCAGTCCGTCGGGGGGCGGGAACACTGAAGCTTTCTTT
. | . | TRBJ1-1 | TRBV4-3 | CASSQDVSGGTWLNTEAFF | TGCGCCAGCAGCCAAGATGTGTCGGGGGGAACATGGTTGAACACTGAAGCTTTCTTT
TRBD2 | . | TRBJ2-7 | TRBV19 | CASSMVAGYGYEQYF | TGTGCCAGTAGTATGGTAGCGGGATACGGCTACGAGCAGTACTTC
TRBD2 | . | TRBJ2-1 | TRBV27 | CASNTGTRLYNEQFF | TGTGCCAGCAACACCGGGACTAGACTATACAATGAGCAGTTCTTC
. | . | TRBJ2-3 | TRBV2 | CASTGGQYTDTQYF | TGTGCCAGCACGGGAGGACAGTACACAGATACGCAGTATTTT
. | . | TRBJ1-3 | TRBV7-6 | CASSPRSGGSGNTIYF | TGTGCCAGCAGCCCCAGGTCGGGGGGCAGTGGAAACACCATATATTTT
TRBD1 | . | TRBJ2-1 | TRBV28 | CASSPGQGGNEQFF | TGTGCCAGCAGCCCGGGACAGGGGGGAAATGAGCAGTTCTTC
TRBD1 | . | TRBJ1-1 | TRBV6-5 | CASSWDRGHTEAFF | TGTGCCAGCAGTTGGGACAGGGGGCACACTGAAGCTTTCTTT
. | . | TRBJ1-2 | TRBV28 | CASSSPQVKLLGYTF | TGTGCCAGCAGTTCACCCCAGGTGAAACTTTTAGGCTACACCTTC
. | . | TRBJ2-3 | TRBV6-4 | CASSPGGGGDTQYF | TGTGCCAGCAGCCCAGGAGGGGGGGGAGATACGCAGTATTTT
. | . | TRBJ1-1 | TRBV27 | CASSPGGYKAFF | TGTGCCAGCAGTCCCGGGGGGTATAAAGCTTTCTTT
TRBD1 | . | TRBJ2-7 | TRBV19 | CASSTGQGESYEQYF | TGTGCCAGTAGTACCGGACAGGGCGAATCCTACGAGCAGTACTTC
TRBD2 | . | TRBJ2-2 | TRBV9 | CASSAELAGAGELFF | TGTGCCAGCAGCGCCGAACTAGCGGGGGCCGGGGAGCTGTTTTTT
TRBD2 | . | TRBJ2-1 | TRBV29-1 | CSVKGLAGGNEQFF | TGCAGCGTGAAGGGACTAGCGGGAGGTAATGAGCAGTTCTTC
. | . | TRBJ1-1 | TRBV30 | CAWSEAKGQHTEAFF | TGTGCCTGGAGTGAAGCGAAAGGACAGCACACTGAAGCTTTCTTT
. | . | TRBJ1-1 | TRBV19 | CASSMGRTEAFF | TGTGCCAGTAGTATGGGCAGAACTGAAGCTTTCTTT
. | . | TRBJ2-1 | TRBV27 | CASSPSGTGYNEQFF | TGTGCCAGCAGCCCTAGCGGGACAGGCTACAATGAGCAGTTCTTC
. | . | TRBJ2-3 | TRBV25-1 | CASSELPGLTDTQYF | TGTGCCAGCAGTGAACTTCCAGGTCTCACAGATACGCAGTATTTT
. | . | TRBJ2-7 | TRBV6-1 | CASSARVEGSSYEQYF | TGTGCCAGCAGTGCGAGGGTGGAGGGGAGCTCCTACGAGCAGTACTTC
TRBD1 | . | TRBJ2-1 | TRBV6-5 | CASSDRDRSNEQFF | TGTGCCAGCAGTGACCGGGACAGGTCTAATGAGCAGTTCTTC
TRBD1 | . | TRBJ2-1 | TRBV7-2 | CASSLTLGQPGREQFF | TGTGCCAGCAGCCTCACCCTGGGACAGCCTGGCAGGGAGCAGTTCTTC
. | . | TRBJ2-7 | TRBV27 | CASSFGQISSYEQYF | TGTGCCAGCAGTTTTGGGCAAATCAGCTCCTACGAGCAGTACTTC
TRBD1 | once | TRBJ2-7 | TRBV5-1 | CASSLGQGAYEQYF | TGCGCCAGCAGCTTGGGGCAGGGGGCGTACGAGCAGTACTTC
. | . | TRBJ2-7 | TRBV5-1 | CASSLEGVGSYEQYF | TGCGCCAGCAGCTTGGAAGGGGTCGGTTCCTACGAGCAGTACTTC
TRBD2 | . | TRBJ2-1 | TRBV5-1 | CASSAVETSSYNEQFF | TGCGCCAGCAGCGCTGTCGAGACTAGCAGCTACAATGAGCAGTTCTTC
. | . | TRBJ2-2 | TRBV19 | CASIPGRGDRLNTGELFF | TGTGCCAGTATCCCGGGTCGGGGAGACCGACTTAACACCGGGGAGCTGTTTTTT
TRBD2 | once | TRBJ2-7 | TRBV14 | CASSNQREGLFEQYF | TGTGCCAGCAGCAACCAGCGGGAGGGCCTGTTCGAGCAGTACTTC
. | . | TRBJ2-7 | TRBV4-3 | CASSPGLSSYEQYF | TGCGCCAGCAGCCCGGGACTGAGCTCCTACGAGCAGTACTTC
. | few | TRBJ2-1 | TRBV29-1 | CSVGRDGLYNEQFF | TGCAGCGTTGGGAGGGACGGACTCTACAATGAGCAGTTCTTC